This T cell receptor beta chain was documented in a study of early stage breast cancer tumors. Study at large: ER+/PR+/HER2- status applied to about 75% of the 16 invasive breast tumors. About eight ER+/PR+/HER2- tumors were invasive ductal; a few were invasive lobular.

Study-level points and caveats: Bulk DNA sequencing of unsorted cells missed chain pairing and markers. Commonly generated sequences made up most enriched TCRB sequences shared between patients.

The CDR3 extends over 15 amino acids. Germline loops: CDR1 MNHEY, CDR2 SMNVEV (reference sequence). Trimming took off 3 bases at V and 0 bases at J, with 9 bases between the two ends. Worth noting for this clone: Its antigen remains unknown.

The assay was immunoSEQ multiplex PCR, and TCRdb's table has in-frame clones only and misses some. The sample holds around 9,900 clones, almost 65% seen once. The chain links TRBV27 to TRBJ2-1; no firm D call. The sequencing input was breast tumor tissue. The clonotype comes from a person in their sixties with breast cancer. The CDR3 DNA is TGTGCCAGCAGTTTTGACTGGAGCTCCTACAATGAGCAGTTCTTC. It translates to CASSFDWSSYNEQFF.